The sequence of this T cell receptor beta chain was determined in a study of T cell changes during pregnancy in multiple sclerosis. V shed 5 bases, J shed 2 bases, and the junction held 4 bases outside the gene matches. This CDR3 contains 15 residues. The V gene's germline CDR1 is SGHTA and CDR2 FQGNSA. Generated by immunoSEQ multiplex PCR, the TCRdb table keeps only in-frame clones and is missing some. The sample has approximately 69,000 clones; 75% to 95% are singletons. The rearrangement joins TRBV7-2 to TRBJ2-7, with 12 bases matching TRBD2. The TCR comes from a female donor in good health, enrolled as a control in a pregnancy study. The source was CD4+ T cells from peripheral blood mononuclear cells, collected in the third trimester of pregnancy. The CDR3 region has the DNA TGTGCCAGCAGCCTACTAGCGGGGGGACCCTACGAGCAGTACTTC. Its translation is CASSLLAGGPYEQYF.